This TCR beta chain was captured in a study of blood T cell repertoires in COVID-19 (dated by TCRdb to 2020 to 2021). Concerning the study at large: Collaborator samples came from the United States, Italy and Spain and covered acute and convalescent phases of COVID-19. The sample metadata nearly always contained a de-identified subject ID, COVID-19 status, age in years and sex. Where HLA class I and class II types were available, the types were taken from metadata supplied by the sample provider, not from assay-based typing. The material from the prospective study consisted of cDNA or gDNA derived from T cells, B-cell-depleted T cells, or PBMCs. Deeply sampled blood TCRbeta repertoires from subjects exposed to, actively infected with, or recovered from COVID-19 were included in the dataset. A freely available public database, intended as a resource for researchers studying the immune response to SARS-CoV-2, is where the repertoires were released. The samples were drawn from the first 160 participants of the ongoing ImmuneRACE study and from 950 to 1,500 subjects provided by 6 global collaborators. What the authors observed across the whole study: The quantity of clinical and demographic metadata differed by source and by participant and was supplied without curation.

From V the trimming removes 1 base and from J it removes 9 bases, while the gene matches leave 11 bases of the junction unaccounted for. The CDR3 has 16 amino acids, counting the end cysteine and phenylalanine. Only the CDR3 portion is preserved as DNA: 48 bases, with reading frame beginning at the first base. CDR1 and CDR2 are drawn from the germline V gene: SGHRS, YFSETQ. Each collaborating institution followed its own protocols to collect whole blood in K2EDTA tubes. For TCRbeta analysis, collaborator samples were shipped as frozen whole blood, as isolated PBMCs, or as DNA extracted from either sample type. TCRbeta CDR3 regions were amplified from genomic DNA by means of the immunoSEQ Assay, a bias-controlled multiplex PCR. Per the source publication's procedure: The number of nucleated cells in each sample was estimated by amplification of reference gene primers within the assay. Sequence reads were collapsed and filtered to measure the absolute abundance of every unique TCRbeta CDR3 rearrangement. For each sample, productive Simpson clonality was calculated as the square root of Simpson's diversity index over productive rearrangements. The clones in this table, taken by TCRdb from immuneACCESS, are in-frame only. Not every clone is retained; where verified, under half of the shortfall comes from an unresolved V gene, and the cause of the rest is unknown. The V and J calls and the clone size are those of that table, but D and trimming were determined from the DNA. Present in this sample are about 490,000 clones, approximately 85% of which were seen just once. The ten biggest clones cover approximately 3.4% of the sample.

As for this clone: Its antigen is unknown. The input lacks base qualities; no much larger clone sits a single base away.

The rearranged segments are TRBV5-1 and TRBJ2-1, with 9 bases aligning to TRBD2. The source material was peripheral blood. The TCR originated in a human donor in a cohort sampled during active COVID-19. The CDR3 here reads CASSLLREGQGSEQFF. The bases read TGCGCCAGCAGCTTGTTGCGGGAGGGCCAGGGCAGTGAGCAGTTCTTC.